These 16 T cell receptor beta chains share one sample of origin, sequenced in a study of shared clonotypes between healthy human individuals. Sequencing was performed with immunoSEQ multiplex PCR; in TCRdb, only in-frame clones are kept and a portion is missing. In the table there are about 2.4 million clones, 80% to 95% of which are singletons. Sequencing was done on a sample of naive CD4+ T cells from PBMCs. As to subset: CD45RA+ positively selected. Receptor source: a man between 18 and 35 years old in good health. Some clones in this sample may be carry-over from other donors' samples.

This sequence joins TRBV5-4 and TRBJ2-5; 11 bases are a match to TRBD2. The ends lost 5 bases at V and 1 base at J; junction bases unmatched: 4. CDR1 is SGHNT, CDR2 YYREEE, per germline (reference sequence). The CDR3 is made up of 15 amino acids. The CDR3 reads CASSVGTSGQETQYF. Written as DNA, the CDR3 is TGTGCCAGCAGTGTCGGGACTAGCGGCCAAGAGACCCAGTACTTC.

The chain joins TRBV2 to TRBJ1-5, with a tentative D call TRBD1 (5 bases). V lost 6 bases and J lost 0, with 12 bases in between. The CDR3 consists of 15 residues. Germline lookup yields CDR1 SNHLY and CDR2 FYNNEI. In DNA, the CDR3 is TGTGCCAGCAGCGCGGGACGGCATAGCAATCAGCCCCAGCATTTT. Protein: CASSAGRHSNQPQHF.

This clone was seen only once. The chain links TRBV28 to TRBJ2-5; 9 bases fit TRBD2. With 7 bases clipped from V and 10 bases from J, the junction kept 16 bases outside the gene matches. Germline CDR1 and CDR2: MDHEN and SYDVKM. This CDR3 has 15 residues. This chain's CDR3 is CASTPGASGTPFQYF. The CDR3 bases are TGTGCCAGCACCCCCGGGGCTAGCGGGACCCCTTTCCAGTACTTC.

Concerning this clone: Other DNA sequences of this sample code for an identical CDR3. The rearrangement uses TRBV27 and TRBJ1-1, with D unresolved. V gave up 2 bases and J gave up 1 base, with 5 bases separating them. This CDR3 is 13 amino acids long. Per the germline V gene, CDR1 is MNHEY and CDR2 is SMNVEV (reference sequence). The CDR3 DNA reads TGTGCCAGCAGTTTAGTTGGGAACACTGAAGCTTTCTTT. Protein sequence: CASSLVGNTEAFF.

The chain recombines TRBV7-8 with TRBJ1-1, with D maybe TRBD1 (5 bases). The CDR3 has 16 residues. CDR1 and CDR2 (germline): SGHVS, FQNEAQ. V was shortened by 1 base and J by 5 bases, with 17 bases between the two germline ends. In DNA, the CDR3 is TGTGCCAGCAGCTTAGGGTTAATGGTCAGGGCTACTGAAGCTTTCTTT. It specifies CASSLGLMVRATEAFF.

This sequence joins TRBV25-1 and TRBJ2-7; 7 bases match TRBD1. CDR3 size: 14 residues. Germline CDR1 MGHDK, CDR2 SYGVNS. V trimming: 5 bases; J trimming: 0 bases; junction bases outside the gene matches: 4. CDR3 DNA sequence: TGTGCCAGCAGTCTGACAGGGAGCTCCTACGAGCAGTACTTC. It encodes CASSLTGSSYEQYF.

The chain carries TRBV5-4 and TRBJ2-7; D remains unclear. Trimming removed 4 bases from V and 1 base from J, with 9 bases in between. This CDR3 is built from 13 residues. From germline, CDR1 is SGHNT and CDR2 YYREEE (reference sequence). CDR3 nucleotides: TGTGCCAGCAGCCCTAAAAGTTCCTACGAGCAGTACTTC. This encodes CASSPKSSYEQYF.

The gene calls are TRBV15 and TRBJ2-5; D unresolved. The CDR3 runs to 15 residues. V was cut by 0 bases and J by 4 bases, with 12 bases left in between. Germline V CDR1 and CDR2: LNHNV, YYDKDF (reference sequence). CDR3 residues: CATSREQPHRETQYF. The CDR3 bases are TGTGCCACCAGCAGAGAACAGCCCCATAGAGAGACCCAGTACTTC.

This clone was seen just once. The chain employs TRBV5-4 and TRBJ2-3; the D is unclear. The germline V gene has CDR1 SGHNT and CDR2 YYREEE (reference sequence). V dropped 10 bases and J dropped 0 bases, with 12 bases sitting between them. CDR3 length: 13 amino acids. CDR3 nucleotide sequence: TGTGCCCGGTCCGCCTCTAGCACAGATACGCAGTATTTT. Its protein product is CARSASSTDTQYF.

This chain uses TRBV18 with TRBJ2-2; 14 nucleotides line up with TRBD2. V lost 3 bases, J lost 2 bases, and 8 bases stayed unmatched. The CDR3 sequence is 19 residues long. Germline assignment: CDR1 KGHSH and CDR2 LQKENI. The chain's CDR3 is CASSPLRLAGGLNTGELFF. The DNA of the CDR3 is TGTGCCAGCTCACCCCTTCGACTAGCGGGGGGGCTCAACACCGGGGAGCTGTTTTTT.

This chain links TRBV2 with TRBJ2-2; either TRBD1 or TRBD2 may fit D (5 bases each). Germline V lookup: CDR1 SNHLY, CDR2 FYNNEI. The V gene lost 6 bases and the J gene lost 5 bases, with 13 bases spanning the gap. CDR3 length: 14 residues. CDR3 residues: CASSRERRTGELFF. The CDR3 nucleotides read TGTGCCAGCAGCAGGGAGAGGAGGACCGGGGAGCTGTTTTTT.

The chain links TRBV6-5 to TRBJ1-2; D unclear. The CDR3 is 13 residues long. The germline V and J ends were trimmed by 5 bases and 4 bases, with 11 bases remaining between them. CDR1 is MNHEY and CDR2 is SVGAGI in the germline V gene. This CDR3 reads CASSHTLLYGYTF. DNA for the CDR3: TGTGCCAGCAGTCACACTCTACTCTATGGCTACACCTTC.

This chain connects TRBV5-1 to TRBJ2-3; unclear D gene. The CDR3 extends over 16 amino acids. Germline assignment: CDR1 SGHRS and CDR2 YFSETQ. The germline V and J ends were trimmed by 6 bases and 0 bases, with 17 bases remaining between them. CDR3 sequence reads: CASTIWPVTSTDTQYF. The CDR3 bases are TGCGCCAGCACCATTTGGCCGGTCACTAGCACAGATACGCAGTATTTT.

The CDR3 loop is CASSLGGTSLNEQYF. CDR3 nucleotides: TGTGCCAGCAGCTTAGGCGGGACTAGCCTTAACGAGCAGTACTTC. This chain joins TRBV7-2 and TRBJ2-7, with 9 bases fitting TRBD2. J was trimmed by 5 bases and V by 1 base; bases with no gene match: 6. The CDR3 consists of 15 residues. In germline, CDR1 is SGHTA, CDR2 FQGNSA.

The CDR3 region is CASSPLQVSGELFF. The CDR3 DNA reads as TGTGCCAGCTCACCACTGCAGGTCAGCGGGGAGCTGTTTTTT. The chain joins TRBV18 to TRBJ2-2; unclear D gene. Trimming stripped 1 base from V and 7 bases from J, with 10 bases between. Germline-derived CDR1 and CDR2 are KGHSH and LQKENI. The CDR3 covers 14 residues.

The chain uses TRBV9 and TRBJ1-3; D gene ambiguous. Germline lookup yields CDR1 SGDLS and CDR2 YYNGEE. The CDR3 covers 16 residues. V lost 1 base and J 1 base, leaving 12 bases between the germline ends. The DNA for the CDR3 is TGTGCCAGCAGCGTAAATCCCGGGCGTTCTGGAAACACCATATATTTT. It specifies CASSVNPGRSGNTIYF.